This T cell receptor beta chain was found in a study of T cell clonotyping in hematopoietic cell transplantation. Recipient blood drawn about 28 days pretransplant and days 30, 100, 180 after. The table came from immunoSEQ multiplex PCR; TCRdb's copy has only in-frame clones and leaves some out. Of some 5,100 clones detected, 75% to 85% appear once; the ten largest clones hold 9.5% to 15%. Notes on this clone: The target antigen is unknown.

The CDR3 covers 14 residues. Looked up from germline, CDR1 is MNHEY and CDR2 is SVGAGI. V was cut by 8 bases and J by 3 bases, with 16 bases left in between. General observations from the study: At the given depth, recipient repertoires were over 95% de novo clonotypes.

The source material was peripheral blood mononuclear cells, sampled 30 days after allogeneic stem cell transplant. The sequence derives from a male patient in his sixties who had an allogeneic stem cell transplant from an unrelated donor, so the T cells may come from the graft donor. Some clones in this sample may be carry-over from other donors' samples. This chain links TRBV6-5 with TRBJ1-2, with a tentative D call TRBD1 (6 bases). CDR3 coding DNA: TGTGCCAGCCACAAAGGGAGGGGGTACTATGGCTACACCTTC. Translating it yields CASHKGRGYYGYTF.